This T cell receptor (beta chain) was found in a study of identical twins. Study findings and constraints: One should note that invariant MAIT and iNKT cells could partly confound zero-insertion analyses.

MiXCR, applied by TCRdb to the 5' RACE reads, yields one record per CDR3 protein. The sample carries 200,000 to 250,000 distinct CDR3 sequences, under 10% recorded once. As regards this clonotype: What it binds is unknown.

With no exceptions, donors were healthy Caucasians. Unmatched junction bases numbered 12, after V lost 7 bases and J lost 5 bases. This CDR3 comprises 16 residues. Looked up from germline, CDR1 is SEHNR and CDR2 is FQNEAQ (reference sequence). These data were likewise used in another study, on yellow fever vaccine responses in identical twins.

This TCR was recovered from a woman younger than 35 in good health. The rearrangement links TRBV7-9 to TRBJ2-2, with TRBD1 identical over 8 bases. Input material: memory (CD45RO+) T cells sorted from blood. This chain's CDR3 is CASTHPGTGVTGELFF. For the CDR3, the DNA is TGTGCCAGCACCCACCCCGGGACAGGAGTTACCGGGGAGCTGTTTTTT.